These T cell receptor beta chains were read from a single sample in a study of OX40 agonist ivuxolimab in advanced cancers. Clones were read by immunoSEQ multiplex PCR, and TCRdb kept only the in-frame ones, dropping some. Seen here are about 80,000 clones, around 85% observed once, and the top ten hold around 2%. Material: CD4+ or CD8+ T cells sorted from blood, obtained in a trial of the OX40 agonist ivuxolimab. These receptors were obtained from an adult with an advanced solid tumor such as melanoma, head and neck, liver or kidney cancer. The CDR3 runs from the conserved cysteine through the conserved F or W. The D gene is left open where the match is weak. Size values are once, few and many counts, or a class for expanded clones, and some rows have none.

d_call j_call clone_size v_call cdr3_nt cdr3_aa
NA TRBJ2-1 NA TRBV18 TGTGCCAGCTCACCACTTAGAAACTCCTACAATGAGCAGTTCTTC CASSPLRNSYNEQFF
NA TRBJ2-5 NA TRBV28 TGTGCCAGCAGCACAGCCAAAGGGACTTATTTCGGAGAGACCCAGTACTTC CASSTAKGTYFGETQYF
NA TRBJ1-5 NA TRBV2 TGTGCCAGCAGCAACGACAGCCCCGGAATCTGGCCCCAGCATTTT CASSNDSPGIWPQHF
TRBD1 TRBJ2-7 NA TRBV7-9 TGTGCCAGCGAGGCAGGGGGTTTCTACGAGCAGTACTTC CASEAGGFYEQYF
NA TRBJ2-3 NA TRBV19 TGTGCCAGTCACGGGATTTGGGATACGCAGTATTTT CASHGIWDTQYF
NA TRBJ1-6 NA TRBV30 TGTGCCTGGAGACTCGGACGGGCGAGGGATAATTCACCCCTCCACTTT CAWRLGRARDNSPLHF
NA TRBJ2-5 NA TRBV2 TGTGCCAGCAGCAACACAGGGTCAGAGACCCAGTACTTC CASSNTGSETQYF
NA TRBJ1-5 NA TRBV27 TGTGCCAGCAGTTTGGGAGGGCCGCAGCCCCAGCATTTT CASSLGGPQPQHF
NA TRBJ2-3 few TRBV14 TGTGCCAGCAGCGAAGTAAGTCGGGCAAGCACAGATACGCAGTATTTT CASSEVSRASTDTQYF
TRBD1 TRBJ1-4 NA TRBV29-1 TGCAGCGCTAAGACAGGGAGAGGAGAAAAACTGTTTTTT CSAKTGRGEKLFF
NA TRBJ2-5 NA TRBV7-2 TGTGCCAGCAGCTCTGCAGGGTCCCAGCAGACCCAGTACTTC CASSSAGSQQTQYF
NA TRBJ1-2 NA TRBV5-1 TGCGCCAGCAGCACCGCCGGGACGCCTGTCCCCTACTTC CASSTAGTPVPYF